The 27 T cell receptor beta chains below come from one sample, sequenced in a study of T cell changes during pregnancy in multiple sclerosis. Sequenced by immunoSEQ multiplex PCR; TCRdb stores in-frame clones only, minus some. The sample shows tens of thousands of clones, approximately 90% of them seen only once. This sample comprised peripheral blood, obtained in the first trimester of pregnancy. All receptors derive from a female donor in good health, enrolled as a control in a pregnancy study.

The genes are TRBV9 and TRBJ1-2, with D unclear. CDR1 SGDLS and CDR2 YYNGEE come from the germline V gene. The CDR3 is 12 residues long. Trimming took 4 bases from V and 8 from J, leaving 12 bases between them. In DNA, the CDR3 is TGTGCCAGCAGCTCAGGAGGGTTAGGCTACACCTTC. Translating it yields CASSSGGLGYTF.

This chain joins TRBV7-8 and TRBJ2-1; 7 bases fit TRBD1. The CDR3 is made up of 16 amino acids. In germline, CDR1 is SGHVS, CDR2 FQNEAQ. J gave up 0 bases and V 4 bases, and 6 bases lay outside the gene matches. DNA of the CDR3: TGTGCCAGCAGCTACCGGGACAGCCCCTCCTACAATGAGCAGTTCTTC. Translating it yields CASSYRDSPSYNEQFF.

The V and J genes are TRBV7-6 and TRBJ2-1, with TRBD2 matching over 8 bases. CDR3 size: 15 residues. J lost 8 bases, V lost 0 bases, and 6 bases had no gene match. Germline-derived CDR1 and CDR2 are SGHVS and FNYEAQ. Written as DNA, the CDR3 is TGTGCCAGCAGCTTAGCGTACGGGCGGGGGGATGAGCAGTTCTTC. This codes for CASSLAYGRGDEQFF.

The chain is built from TRBV28 and TRBJ1-3, with 8 bases lining up with TRBD1. V shed 6 bases and J 1 base; nucleotides not matched to a gene: 5. This CDR3 comprises 15 residues. Per germline, CDR1 MDHEN and CDR2 SYDVKM. The CDR3 DNA follows: TGTGCCAGCAGCCACCGGGACAGGTCTGGAAACACCATATATTTT. Its translation is CASSHRDRSGNTIYF.

This rearrangement joins TRBV29-1 to TRBJ1-1; maybe TRBD1 (5 bases). Trimming removed 6 bases from V and 2 bases from J, with 13 bases in between. Per germline, CDR1 SQVTM and CDR2 ANQGSEA. The CDR3 covers 13 residues. CDR3 protein: CSVETTGNTEAFF. CDR3 nucleotide sequence: TGCAGCGTCGAAACCACAGGCAACACTGAAGCTTTCTTT.

The chain uses TRBV11-2 and TRBJ2-3; the D gene is possibly TRBD2 (7 bases). The V and J ends lost 5 bases and 6 bases respectively, with 21 bases between them. CDR3 length equals 16 residues. Germline values: CDR1 SGHAT, CDR2 FQNNGV. As DNA, the CDR3 is TGTGCCAGCAGCCCGAAAGGAGGGGGGGGGAGGGATACGCAGTATTTT. Residues: CASSPKGGGGRDTQYF.

CDR3 coding DNA: TGTGCCAGCAGTGAGATGCGGGAAGGGGCCTCACCCCTCCACTTT. Its translation is CASSEMREGASPLHF. The chain employs TRBV6-1 and TRBJ1-6; D might be TRBD1 (5 bases). CDR3 size: 15 residues. From germline, CDR1 is MNHNS and CDR2 SASEGT. With 3 bases removed from V and 10 bases from J, the gap between germline ends came to 16 bases.

The gene calls are TRBV7-2 and TRBJ2-7; 10 positions agree with TRBD1. CDR1 is SGHTA and CDR2 is FQGNSA in the germline V gene. After removal of 4 bases from V and 5 bases from J, the junction contained 8 bases not matched to a gene. The CDR3 has 15 residues. The CDR3 DNA is TGTGCCAGCAGCTGGCGACAGGGGGCGGAGGACGAGCAGTACTTC. This gives the protein CASSWRQGAEDEQYF.

The V call is TRBV11-2, the J call TRBJ1-5; no firm D call. The length of the CDR3 is 15 residues. Germline V gene lookup returns CDR1 SGHAT and CDR2 FQNNGV. Trimming took 0 bases from V and 5 from J, leaving 11 bases between them. The DNA of the CDR3 is TGTGCCAGCAGCTTAGATTTCACTTTGTATCAGCCCCAGCATTTT. This sequence encodes CASSLDFTLYQPQHF.

There are a few counts of this clone. This chain joins TRBV6-4 and TRBJ2-5, with unresolved D. Per the germline V gene, CDR1 is MRHNA and CDR2 is SNTAGT. The CDR3 consists of 11 residues. The V gene lost 3 bases and the J gene lost 5 bases, with 4 bases spanning the gap. The CDR3 protein is CASSERETQYF. The CDR3 nucleotides are TGTGCCAGCAGTGAGCGGGAGACCCAGTACTTC.

The J gene is TRBJ2-3, the V gene TRBV10-3; perhaps TRBD1 as D (5 bases). V was clipped by 6 bases and J by 0 bases, with 7 bases between them. Germline V gene sequence: CDR1 ENHRY, CDR2 SYGVKD. The CDR3 has 13 amino acids. CDR3 residues: CAISQGSTDTQYF. The CDR3 DNA sequence: TGTGCCATCAGCCAGGGAAGCACAGATACGCAGTATTTT.

The chain uses TRBV29-1 and TRBJ2-2; 7 bases map to TRBD2. The CDR3 extends over 15 amino acids. Germline CDR1 is SQVTM and CDR2 is ANQGSEA. The V gene end was trimmed by 3 bases and the J gene end by 6 bases; junction bases not matched to a gene: 10. CDR3 amino acids: CSVEGGKGSAGELFF. CDR3 sequence (DNA): TGCAGCGTTGAGGGAGGGAAGGGTAGCGCCGGGGAGCTGTTTTTT.

This rearrangement joins TRBV28 to TRBJ1-5, with 9 bases matching TRBD1. From germline, CDR1 is MDHEN and CDR2 SYDVKM. V trimming: 7 bases; J trimming: 6 bases; junction bases outside the gene matches: 7. The CDR3 sequence is 14 residues long. This CDR3 reads CASKPGQGGQPQHF. The CDR3, as DNA: TGTGCCAGCAAACCGGGACAGGGAGGTCAGCCCCAGCATTTT.

A single count supports this clone. This sequence joins TRBV28 and TRBJ1-6, with 7 nucleotides matching TRBD1. V lost 5 bases and J lost 8; bases outside the gene matches: 6. Germline V CDR1 and CDR2: MDHEN, SYDVKM. The CDR3 length is 14 residues. The CDR3 is CASSHRGMDSPLHF. The CDR3 DNA sequence: TGTGCCAGCAGTCACAGGGGAATGGATTCACCCCTCCACTTT.

The V gene is TRBV5-6, the J gene TRBJ1-5; 9 nucleotides match TRBD1. V was pared by 3 bases and J by 6 bases, with 4 bases of the junction left unmatched. CDR3 length: 14 amino acids. Germline V gene data show CDR1 as SGHDT and CDR2 as YYEEEE. In DNA form, the CDR3 reads TGTGCCAGCAGCTCAACAGGGGGCGGTCAGCCCCAGCATTTT. This translates into CASSSTGGGQPQHF.

This chain joins TRBV7-9 and TRBJ2-7; no firm D call. V lost 4 bases and J 0 bases, leaving 7 bases between the germline ends. Germline-derived CDR1 and CDR2 are SEHNR and FQNEAQ (reference sequence). The CDR3 contains 13 residues. CDR3 nucleotide sequence: TGTGCCAGCAGCTCCTACAGCTCCTACGAGCAGTACTTC. Its translation is CASSSYSSYEQYF. The variable domain in full, completed from reference TRBV7-9 and TRBJ2-7, reads DTGVSQNPRHKITKRGQNVTFRCDPISEHNRLYWYRQTLGQGPEFLTYFQNEAQLEKSRLLSDRFSAERPKGSFSTLEIQRTEQGDSAMYLCASSSYSSYEQYFGPGTRLTVT.

This chain uses TRBV7-8 with TRBJ2-7; 8 nucleotides align to TRBD2. The length of the CDR3 is 12 residues. CDR1 is SGHVS and CDR2 is FQNEAQ in the germline V gene. J gave up 7 bases and V 3 bases, and 2 bases lay outside the gene matches. The CDR3, as DNA: TGTGCCAGCAGCTTGACTAGCGAAGAGCAGTACTTC. Residues: CASSLTSEEQYF. The full variable domain, rest sourced from reference TRBV7-8 and TRBJ2-7, is GAGVSQSPRYKVAKRGQDVALRCDPISGHVSLFWYQQALGQGPEFLTYFQNEAQLDKSGLPSDRFFAERPEGSVSTLKIQRTQQEDSAVYLCASSLTSEEQYFGPGTRLTVT.

This rearrangement joins TRBV7-3 to TRBJ1-5; 7 bases align to TRBD1. The CDR3 is 15 amino acids. Germline CDR1 is SGHTA and CDR2 is FQGTGA. V was clipped by 5 bases and J by 7 bases; unmatched bases: 11. The DNA of the CDR3 is TGTGCCAGCAGCCCTGGGGACAGCCACCCACAGCCCCAGCATTTT. Translated: CASSPGDSHPQPQHF.

CDR3 amino acids: CASSQTTGGGYTF. CDR3 bases: TGCGCCAGCAGCCAGACCACAGGGGGAGGCTACACCTTC. This sequence joins TRBV4-3 and TRBJ1-2, with 8 bases aligning to TRBD1. V trimming: 3 bases; J trimming: 8 bases; junction bases outside the gene matches: 5. The CDR3 consists of 13 residues. Germline values: CDR1 LGHNA, CDR2 YSLEER.

The chain joins TRBV28 to TRBJ1-6; D not resolved. Germline V lookup: CDR1 MDHEN, CDR2 SYDVKM. Trimming left V 5 bases short and J 10 bases short, with 15 bases between. This CDR3 spans 14 amino acids. CDR3: CASSNRGGPSPLHF. CDR3 nucleotides: TGTGCCAGCAGTAACCGGGGAGGGCCATCACCCCTCCACTTT. Combining the CDR3 with reference TRBV28 and TRBJ1-6 gives the whole variable domain DVKVTQSSRYLVKRTGEKVFLECVQDMDHENMFWYRQDPGLGLRLIYFSYDVKMKEKGDIPEGYSVSREKKERFSLILESASTNQTSMYLCASSNRGGPSPLHFGNGTRLTVT.

The genes are TRBV7-9 and TRBJ2-7; 9 positions agree with TRBD1. The germline CDR1 and CDR2 sequences are SEHNR and FQNEAQ (reference sequence). The CDR3 loop spans 16 amino acids. After removal of 5 bases from V and 4 bases from J, the junction contained 12 bases not matched to a gene. The DNA of the CDR3 is TGTGCCAGCAGCATGACCCGGGACAGGGAGAAATACGAGCAGTACTTC. Its translation is CASSMTRDREKYEQYF.

This clone was recorded only once. This chain's CDR3 is CASSRTGTMGYGYTF. As DNA, the CDR3 is TGTGCCAGCAGCAGAACCGGGACAATGGGCTATGGCTACACCTTC. The V and J genes are TRBV5-4 and TRBJ1-2, with D maybe TRBD1 (6 bases). The CDR3 has 15 amino acids. Germline V gene sequence: CDR1 SGHNT, CDR2 YYREEE (reference sequence). V was shortened by 4 bases and J by 4 bases, with 17 bases between the two germline ends.

J is TRBJ1-6 and V is TRBV6-4, with TRBD1 matching 8 bases. Germline V lookup: CDR1 MRHNA, CDR2 SNTAGT. Trimming cost V 4 bases and J 8 bases; bases outside gene matches: 7. CDR3 size: 15 residues. Here the CDR3 DNA reads TGTGCCAGCAGTGCCCGGACAGGGAGGGATTCACCCCTCCACTTT. Protein sequence: CASSARTGRDSPLHF.

The J gene is TRBJ2-4, the V gene TRBV6-6; D perhaps matches TRBD1 (5 bases). V lost 2 bases and J lost 6, with 11 bases in between. This CDR3 comprises 14 residues. CDR1 is MNHNY and CDR2 is SVGAGI in the germline V gene (reference sequence). The CDR3 bases are TGTGCCAGCAGTTACGGTAAAGGGGTAAACATTCAGTACTTC. Translated, it gives CASSYGKGVNIQYF.

The chain employs TRBV6-1 and TRBJ1-4, with D tentatively TRBD1 (5 bases). With 6 bases removed from V and 6 bases from J, the gap between germline ends came to 14 bases. The CDR3 covers 14 residues. Germline assignment: CDR1 MNHNS and CDR2 SASEGT. CDR3 DNA sequence: TGTGCCAGCAGGGGGCATGGGGCTCATGAAAAACTGTTTTTT. This gives the protein CASRGHGAHEKLFF.

The rearrangement links TRBV6-1 to TRBJ1-2; D uncertain. V was clipped by 6 bases and J by 3 bases, with 14 bases between them. The CDR3 is 14 amino acids. Germline-derived CDR1 and CDR2 are MNHNS and SASEGT. The DNA for the CDR3 is TGTGCCAGCAGAGGCCCTGGAGACTACTATGGCTACACCTTC. It translates to CASRGPGDYYGYTF.

V gene TRBV18 combines with J gene TRBJ2-5; tentative D call: TRBD2 (5 bases). V was cut by 2 bases and J by 4 bases, with 14 bases left in between. Germline CDR1 and CDR2: KGHSH and LQKENI. This CDR3 is 15 amino acids long. CDR3 sequence reads: CASSPISVGGETQYF. For the CDR3, the DNA is TGTGCCAGCTCACCAATTTCGGTTGGAGGAGAGACCCAGTACTTC.